The 13 T cell receptor beta chains below were found in one sample sequenced in a study of T cell responses to AZD1222 COVID-19 vaccine. Assay used: immunoSEQ multiplex PCR; TCRdb lists only in-frame clones, some missing. Among under 200,000 clones listed, roughly 92% were seen once. This specimen consisted of peripheral blood, obtained on day 0 of AZD1222 vaccination. All receptors derive from an adult in good health.

This clone was counted a few times. V is TRBV18 and J is TRBJ2-5, with TRBD1 as a possible D gene (5 bases). CDR3 length: 13 amino acids. The germline gives CDR1 KGHSH, CDR2 LQKENI. Deletions cut 3 bases from V and 4 bases from J, with 9 bases between. CDR3 nucleotide sequence: TGTGCCAGCTCACCTTGGCAGGGAGAGACCCAGTACTTC. This translates into CASSPWQGETQYF.

This chain connects TRBV6-5 to TRBJ1-4; 10 bases line up with TRBD1. The germline V gene encodes CDR1 MNHEY and CDR2 SVGAGI. The CDR3 sequence is 15 residues long. The trim removed 6 bases at V and 7 bases at J, leaving 8 bases unmatched. The CDR3 DNA reads TGTGCCAGCAGCCAAGTTGGGACAGGGGCTGAAAAACTGTTTTTT. Translation gives CASSQVGTGAEKLFF.

The rearrangement uses TRBV3-1 (or the pseudogene TRBV3-2) and TRBJ2-7, with a weak D call TRBD1 (5 bases). V lost 1 base and J lost 3, with 13 bases in between. The CDR3 extends over 15 amino acids. Germline V gene sequence: CDR1 LGHDT, CDR2 YNNKEL (reference sequence). As DNA, the CDR3 is TGTGCCAGCAGCCAAGCGCCAGGGATCTTCTACGAGCAGTACTTC. Translation: CASSQAPGIFYEQYF.

The chain carries TRBV29-1 and TRBJ2-2, with TRBD1 matching 7 bases. Germline V lookup: CDR1 SQVTM, CDR2 ANQGSEA. The CDR3 is made up of 14 amino acids. J gave up 4 bases and V 4 bases, and 6 bases lay outside the gene matches. CDR3 loop: CSVGPGTATGELFF. The CDR3 bases are TGCAGCGTTGGCCCCGGGACAGCCACCGGGGAGCTGTTTTTT.

The V call is TRBV6-5, the J call TRBJ1-6; a weak D match, TRBD1 (6 bases). Germline V gene lookup returns CDR1 MNHEY and CDR2 SVGAGI. Trimming cost V 5 bases and J 9 bases, with 8 bases left between them. This CDR3 region has 12 residues. Here the CDR3 reads CASSRGASPLHF. CDR3 in DNA: TGTGCCAGCAGTCGGGGGGCTTCACCCCTCCACTTT.

The rearrangement joins TRBV7-2 to TRBJ2-3; D assignment may be TRBD1 or TRBD2 (5 bases each). Trimming took off 2 bases at V and 3 bases at J, with 12 bases between the two ends. The CDR3 covers 15 residues. Per germline, CDR1 SGHTA and CDR2 FQGNSA. DNA for the CDR3: TGTGCCAGCAGCTTACAGGGAAGGAGGACAGATACGCAGTATTTT. This codes for CASSLQGRRTDTQYF.

In DNA, the CDR3 is TGTGCCAGCAGTCCCCCGGAACAGGGGAATACTGAAGCTTTCTTT. Residues: CASSPPEQGNTEAFF. The V and J genes are TRBV6-6 and TRBJ1-1; the match to TRBD1 covers 7 bases. The CDR3 is 15 amino acids. Germline V gene sequence: CDR1 MNHNY, CDR2 SVGAGI (reference sequence). The ends lost 5 bases at V and 5 bases at J; junction bases unmatched: 11.

The chain links TRBV11-2 to TRBJ1-2; TRBD1 is a possible D gene (5 bases). Between the trimmed V and J ends, which lost 2 bases and 8 bases, there was a span of 21 bases. CDR3 size: 16 residues. The germline gives CDR1 SGHAT, CDR2 FQNNGV. CDR3 nucleotides: TGTGCCAGCAGCTTACCCGGACGACCAGGGATTAGCGGCTACACCTTC. Translated, it gives CASSLPGRPGISGYTF.

V gene TRBV2 combines with J gene TRBJ1-5; D uncertain. Germline lookup yields CDR1 SNHLY and CDR2 FYNNEI. This CDR3 contains 17 residues. V lost 7 bases, J lost 0 bases, and 19 bases lay in between. This chain's CDR3 is CASTERIFEDSNQPQHF. DNA for the CDR3: TGTGCCAGCACCGAGCGGATTTTCGAGGATAGCAATCAGCCCCAGCATTTT.

The V gene is TRBV7-9, the J gene TRBJ2-6; D call uncertain. The V end lost 1 base, the J end lost 0 bases, and 7 bases lay between the germline ends. Per the germline V gene, CDR1 is SEHNR and CDR2 is FQNEAQ (reference sequence). The CDR3 spans 16 residues. CDR3 coding DNA: TGTGCCAGCAGCTTAGGTTCAGGCTCTGGGGCCAACGTCCTGACTTTC. It yields the protein CASSLGSGSGANVLTF. The full variable domain, rest sourced from reference TRBV7-9 and TRBJ2-6, is DTGVSQNPRHKITKRGQNVTFRCDPISEHNRLYWYRQTLGQGPEFLTYFQNEAQLEKSRLLSDRFSAERPKGSFSTLEIQRTEQGDSAMYLCASSLGSGSGANVLTFGAGSRLTVL.

This clone was observed a handful of times. The chain couples TRBV18 to TRBJ1-3; D is perhaps TRBD1 (6 bases). Germline V gene data show CDR1 as KGHSH and CDR2 as LQKENI. The CDR3 is made up of 16 amino acids. The ends were cut back, 8 bases at V and 0 bases at J, with 17 bases in the middle. CDR3 bases: TGTGCCAGCGCTGCAGGGGATATTGCCTCTGGAAACACCATATATTTT. This sequence encodes CASAAGDIASGNTIYF.

The chain is built from TRBV7-9 and TRBJ2-7, with D perhaps TRBD2 (5 bases). Germline V CDR1 and CDR2: SEHNR, FQNEAQ (reference sequence). V lost 6 bases to trimming and J lost 6 bases, with 9 bases between them. The CDR3 sequence is 11 residues long. The DNA of the CDR3 is TGTGCCAGCAGTTGGGAGACCGAGCAGTACTTC. Translating gives CASSWETEQYF.

This clone has a single count. The V call is TRBV3-1 (or the pseudogene TRBV3-2), the J call TRBJ1-4, with TRBD1 as a possible D gene (6 bases). Deletions cut 6 bases from V and 8 bases from J, with 16 bases between. Looked up from germline, CDR1 is LGHDT and CDR2 is YNNKEL (reference sequence). This CDR3 has 14 residues. The CDR3 sequence is CASRPHRAGEKLFF. In DNA, the CDR3 is TGTGCCAGCAGACCACACAGGGCGGGGGAAAAACTGTTTTTT.